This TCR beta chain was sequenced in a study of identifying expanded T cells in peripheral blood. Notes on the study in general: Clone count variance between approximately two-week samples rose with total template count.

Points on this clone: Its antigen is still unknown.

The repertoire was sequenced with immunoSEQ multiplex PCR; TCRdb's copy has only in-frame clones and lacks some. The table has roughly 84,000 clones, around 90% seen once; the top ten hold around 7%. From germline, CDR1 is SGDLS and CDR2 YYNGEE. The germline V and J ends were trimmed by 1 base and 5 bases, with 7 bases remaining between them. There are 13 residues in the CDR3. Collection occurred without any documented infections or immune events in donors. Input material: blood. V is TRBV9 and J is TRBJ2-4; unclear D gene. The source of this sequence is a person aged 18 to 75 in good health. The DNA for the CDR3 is TGTGCCAGCAGCGTACCACCCCAAAACATTCAGTACTTC. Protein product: CASSVPPQNIQYF.